These 3 T cell receptor beta chains originate from one sample sequenced in a study of T cell responses to AZD1222 COVID-19 vaccine (dated by TCRdb to the early 2020s). Library generation was performed with the immunoSEQ multiplex PCR assay. TCRdb holds this immuneACCESS table with in-frame rearrangements only. Some clones are missing; in checked studies, unresolved V genes explain under half, and the rest has no known cause. Recorded for this sample are about 150,000 clones; around 90% of them occurred a single time. Together, the top ten hold approximately 3.3% of the sample. The time point label on this specimen signifies: about 28 days (+/-7) after the second vaccine dose. This material consisted of peripheral blood, taken 28 days after the second AZD1222 dose. Receptors originate from an adult who received the AZD1222 COVID-19 vaccine.

V gene TRBV18 combines with J gene TRBJ2-1, with D possibly matching TRBD1 (6 bases). Germline lookup yields CDR1 KGHSH and CDR2 LQKENI. The CDR3 extends over 15 amino acids. Trimming left V 6 bases short and J 5 bases short, with 17 bases between. In DNA, the CDR3 is TGTGCCAGCTCGATAACCGGGACACGTGACAATGAGCAGTTCTTC. This codes for CASSITGTRDNEQFF.

The rearrangement links TRBV21-1 to TRBJ2-2; TRBD2 is taken as the D call from the table, unchecked against the DNA. TRBV21-1 is given as a pseudogene. This CDR3 is 17 amino acids long. The CDR3 loop reads CASSKSPGTTETGELFF. Here the CDR3 DNA reads TGTGCCAGCAGCAAGAGCCCCGGGACTACGGAAACCGGGGAGCTGTTTTTT.

The chain couples TRBV27 to TRBJ1-6, with TRBD1 identical over 8 bases. The V gene end was trimmed by 5 bases and the J gene end by 14 bases; junction bases not matched to a gene: 8. This CDR3 is 13 amino acids long. CDR1 and CDR2 (germline): MNHEY, SMNVEV (reference sequence). This chain's CDR3 is CASSERQGITLHF. CDR3 bases: TGTGCCAGCAGTGAACGACAGGGGATCACCCTCCACTTT.